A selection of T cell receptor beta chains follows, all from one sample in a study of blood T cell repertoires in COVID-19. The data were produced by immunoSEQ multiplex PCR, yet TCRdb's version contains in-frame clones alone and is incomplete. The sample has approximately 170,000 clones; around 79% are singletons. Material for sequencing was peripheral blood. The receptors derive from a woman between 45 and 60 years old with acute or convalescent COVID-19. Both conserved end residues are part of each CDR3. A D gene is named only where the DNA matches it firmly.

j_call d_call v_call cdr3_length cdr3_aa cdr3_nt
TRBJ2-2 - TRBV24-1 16 CATSDLGGKGTGELFF TGTGCCACCAGTGATTTGGGGGGGAAGGGGACCGGGGAGCTGTTTTTT
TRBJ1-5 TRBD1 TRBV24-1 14 CATSDRQGSQPQHF TGTGCCACCAGTGACCGACAGGGTTCCCAGCCCCAGCATTTT
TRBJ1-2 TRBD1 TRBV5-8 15 CASSFKDREDYGYTF TGTGCCAGCAGCTTTAAAGACAGGGAGGACTATGGCTACACCTTC
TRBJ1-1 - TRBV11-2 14 CASSLDSPGIGSFF TGTGCCAGCAGCTTAGACTCGCCCGGGATCGGGTCTTTCTTT
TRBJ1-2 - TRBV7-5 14 CARSLAWHRVGYTF TGTGCCAGAAGCTTAGCGTGGCACAGGGTAGGCTACACCTTC
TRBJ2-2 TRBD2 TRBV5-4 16 CASSPSSGGGAGELFF TGTGCCAGCAGTCCTTCTAGCGGGGGAGGAGCCGGGGAGCTGTTTTTT
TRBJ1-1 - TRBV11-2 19 CASSRPPGSKYEENTEAFF TGTGCCAGCAGCCGACCTCCCGGGAGCAAATATGAGGAGAACACTGAAGCTTTCTTT
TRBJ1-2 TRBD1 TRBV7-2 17 CASSLGGTGQRNYGYTF TGTGCCAGCAGCTTAGGAGGAACGGGACAGCGGAACTATGGCTACACCTTC
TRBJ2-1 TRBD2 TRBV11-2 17 CASTRFPSGSGAGWQFF TGTGCCAGCACCAGATTTCCCAGCGGGAGTGGGGCAGGTTGGCAGTTCTTC
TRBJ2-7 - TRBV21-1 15 CASTQWARSSYEQYF TGTGCCAGCACCCAGTGGGCCCGTAGCTCCTACGAGCAGTACTTC